These T cell receptor beta chains were read from a single sample in a study of blood T cell repertoires in COVID-19. Generated by immunoSEQ multiplex PCR, the TCRdb table keeps only in-frame clones and is missing some. The data show approximately 24,000 clones, 92% seen once. The sequencing sample was made of peripheral blood. Every receptor here comes from a human donor in a cohort sampled during active COVID-19. Both conserved end residues are trimmed from each CDR3. A D gene is named only where the DNA matches it firmly.

cdr3_aa,d_call,j_call,v_call
ASSLGQGRAELF,-,TRBJ2-2,TRBV28
ASSLVQGAGEKLF,TRBD1,TRBJ1-4,TRBV7-2
ASSSTGINTGELF,-,TRBJ2-2,TRBV19
ASSQMSTGHQPQH,TRBD1,TRBJ1-5,TRBV4-1
ASSLRNEQF,-,TRBJ2-1,TRBV12-3/TRBV12-4
ASSRLADGQQY,TRBD2,TRBJ2-7,TRBV28
ASRTGTGKGEAF,TRBD1,TRBJ1-1,TRBV28
ASSSGLAAQETQY,TRBD2,TRBJ2-5,TRBV10-1
ASSHRQGTTGNTIY,TRBD1,TRBJ1-3,TRBV28
ASSLAGGDRVGEQY,TRBD2,TRBJ2-7,TRBV7-9
ASSSDSYGYT,-,TRBJ1-2,TRBV5-4
ASSELGGGYNEQF,-,TRBJ2-1,TRBV6-1
ASSGTGSGQPQH,-,TRBJ1-5,TRBV7-2
ASRPRRRSSMNTEAF,-,TRBJ1-1,TRBV7-2
ASSEVAGNYGYT,-,TRBJ1-2,TRBV25-1
ASSSDQGATGTDTQY,TRBD1,TRBJ2-3,TRBV28
AISEARTGAGNEQF,TRBD1,TRBJ2-1,TRBV10-3
ASSLGQGGNQPQH,TRBD1,TRBJ1-5,TRBV5-1
SAGGQGAAGELF,TRBD1,TRBJ2-2,TRBV29-1
ASSFFGGSQPQH,-,TRBJ1-5,TRBV27
ASQDRIYEQY,-,TRBJ2-7,TRBV25-1
ASSQWGDGQPQH,-,TRBJ1-5,TRBV28
ASSLLPQGVGTEAF,TRBD1,TRBJ1-1,TRBV7-3
AWSSGGGRHIQY,TRBD2,TRBJ2-4,TRBV30
SVDGMTNKGSETQY,-,TRBJ2-5,TRBV29-1
ASSHEPGPAQPQH,-,TRBJ1-5,TRBV7-3
ASRMRQGVTEQF,TRBD1,TRBJ2-1,TRBV7-3
ASSLRPPRLAGGKGSQY,TRBD2,TRBJ2-3,TRBV28
ASSRTGNTEAF,TRBD1,TRBJ1-1,TRBV12-3/TRBV12-4
ASSRELTTGSDYGYT,TRBD1,TRBJ1-2,TRBV5-1
ASSQWTSNANEQF,TRBD2,TRBJ2-1,TRBV7-2
ASSPRKKQGFTEAF,-,TRBJ1-1,TRBV7-7
ASSDGGAEGYT,-,TRBJ1-2,TRBV6-2/TRBV6-3
ASSQNRTGVDTEAF,TRBD1,TRBJ1-1,TRBV14
ATSDLQGRTGYT,-,TRBJ1-2,TRBV24-1
ASSQPTGGAYEQY,TRBD1,TRBJ2-7,TRBV3-1/TRBV3-2
ASSDGARGSYGYT,TRBD1,TRBJ1-2,TRBV2
ASSLGGTRLTGELF,TRBD2,TRBJ2-2,TRBV7-3
ASTSRTGNYEQY,TRBD1,TRBJ2-7,TRBV27
ASTGTDTQY,-,TRBJ2-3,TRBV5-8
ASSWGGSPTDTQY,-,TRBJ2-3,TRBV11-3
ASRLAGGVYNEQF,TRBD2,TRBJ2-1,TRBV7-2
ASSLFRNTEAF,-,TRBJ1-1,TRBV27